This TCR beta chain was identified during a study of cytotoxic CD8 clonotypes in ibrutinib-treated CLL. Data came from immunoSEQ multiplex PCR; TCRdb stores just in-frame clones and leaves some out. The data contain some 200,000 clones, about four fifths of them singletons. Germline V CDR1 and CDR2: MNHEY, SMNVEV (reference sequence). V was cut by 6 bases and J by 0 bases, with 6 bases left in between. This CDR3 is built from 13 residues. The chain carries TRBV27 and TRBJ1-3; D gene ambiguous. This clonotype originated in a human donor with chronic lymphocytic leukemia. Sequencing used PBMCs, obtained after 12 months of ibrutinib treatment. The CDR3 region has the DNA TGTGCCAGCAGGGCATCCTCTGGAAACACCATATATTTT. This codes for CASRASSGNTIYF.